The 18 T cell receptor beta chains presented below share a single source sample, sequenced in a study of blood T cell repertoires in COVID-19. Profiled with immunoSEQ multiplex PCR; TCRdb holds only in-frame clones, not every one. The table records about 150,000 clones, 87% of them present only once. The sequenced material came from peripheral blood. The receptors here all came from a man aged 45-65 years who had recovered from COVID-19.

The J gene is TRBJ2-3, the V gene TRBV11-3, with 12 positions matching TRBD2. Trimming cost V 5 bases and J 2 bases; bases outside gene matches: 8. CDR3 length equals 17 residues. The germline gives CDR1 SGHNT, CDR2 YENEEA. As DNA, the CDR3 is TGTGCCAGCAGCGCCCGACTAGCGGGGGCCTTCACAGATACGCAGTATTTT. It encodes CASSARLAGAFTDTQYF.

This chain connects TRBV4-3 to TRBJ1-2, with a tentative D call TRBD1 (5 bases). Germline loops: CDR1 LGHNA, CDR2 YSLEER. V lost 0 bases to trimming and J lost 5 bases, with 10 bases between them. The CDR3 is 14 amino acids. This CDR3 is CASSQETGLYGYTF. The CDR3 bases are TGCGCCAGCAGCCAAGAAACAGGATTATATGGCTACACCTTC.

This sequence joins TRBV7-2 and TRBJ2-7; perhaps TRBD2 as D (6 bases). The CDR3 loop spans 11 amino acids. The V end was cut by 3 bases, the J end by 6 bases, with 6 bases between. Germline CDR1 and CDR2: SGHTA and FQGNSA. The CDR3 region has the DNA TGTGCCAGCAGCTTCGGGGGCGAGCAGTACTTC. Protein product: CASSFGGEQYF.

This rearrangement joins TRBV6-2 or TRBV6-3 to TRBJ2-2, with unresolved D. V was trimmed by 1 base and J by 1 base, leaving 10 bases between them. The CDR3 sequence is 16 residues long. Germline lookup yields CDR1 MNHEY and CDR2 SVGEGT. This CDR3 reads CASSYYWPENTGELFF. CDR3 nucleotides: TGTGCCAGCAGTTACTATTGGCCAGAGAACACCGGGGAGCTGTTTTTT.

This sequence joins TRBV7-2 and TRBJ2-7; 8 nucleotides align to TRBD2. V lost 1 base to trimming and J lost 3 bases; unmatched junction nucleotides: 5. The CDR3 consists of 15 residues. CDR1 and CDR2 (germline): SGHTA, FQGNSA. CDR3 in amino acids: CASSLDAGGNYEQYF. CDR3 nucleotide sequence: TGTGCCAGCAGCTTAGACGCGGGGGGTAACTACGAGCAGTACTTC.

The DNA of the CDR3 is TGTGCCAGCAGCTTAAGGCAGCGGACTAACTATGGCTACACCTTC. It specifies CASSLRQRTNYGYTF. The chain has TRBV7-2 and TRBJ1-2; D unclear. The CDR3 is 15 amino acids. The V gene's germline CDR1 is SGHTA and CDR2 FQGNSA. Trimming stripped 2 bases from V and 0 bases from J, with 10 bases between.

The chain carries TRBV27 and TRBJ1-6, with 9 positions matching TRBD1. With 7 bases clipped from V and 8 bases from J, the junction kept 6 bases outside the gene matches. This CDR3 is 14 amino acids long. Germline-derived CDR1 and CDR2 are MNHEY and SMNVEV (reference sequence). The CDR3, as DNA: TGTGCCAGCACCCTAACAGGGGGCTATTCACCCCTCCACTTT. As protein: CASTLTGGYSPLHF.

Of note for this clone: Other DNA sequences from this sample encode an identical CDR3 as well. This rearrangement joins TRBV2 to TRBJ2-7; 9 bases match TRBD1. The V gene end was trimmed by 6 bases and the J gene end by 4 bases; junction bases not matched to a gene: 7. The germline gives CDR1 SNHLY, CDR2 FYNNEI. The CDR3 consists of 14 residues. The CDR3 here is CASSAGTGSYEQYF. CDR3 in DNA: TGTGCCAGCAGCGCCGGGACAGGGTCGTACGAGCAGTACTTC. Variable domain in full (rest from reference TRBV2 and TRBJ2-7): EPEVTQTPSHQVTQMGQEVILRCVPISNHLYFYWYRQILGQKVEFLVSFYNNEISEKSEIFDDQFSVERPDGSNFTLKIRSTKLEDSAMYFCASSAGTGSYEQYFGPGTRLTVT.

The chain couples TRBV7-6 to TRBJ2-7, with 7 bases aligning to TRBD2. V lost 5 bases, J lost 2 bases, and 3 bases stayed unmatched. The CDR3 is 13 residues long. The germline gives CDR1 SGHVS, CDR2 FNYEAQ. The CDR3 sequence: CASSRGLPYEQYF. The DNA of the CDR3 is TGTGCCAGCAGCCGGGGACTACCCTACGAGCAGTACTTC.

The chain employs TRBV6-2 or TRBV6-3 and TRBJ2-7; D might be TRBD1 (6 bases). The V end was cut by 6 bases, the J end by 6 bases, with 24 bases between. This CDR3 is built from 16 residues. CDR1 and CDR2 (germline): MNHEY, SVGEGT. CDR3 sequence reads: CASSRGLTSQGSEQYF. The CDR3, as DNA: TGTGCCAGCAGCCGAGGCTTGACTTCCCAGGGGAGCGAGCAGTACTTC.

CDR3 loop: CASSLNTQGEAFF. CDR3 in DNA: TGTGCCAGCAGCCTAAACACACAGGGAGAAGCTTTCTTT. The chain employs TRBV9 and TRBJ1-1, with TRBD1 as a possible D gene (6 bases). The V gene lost 4 bases and the J gene lost 8 bases, with 15 bases spanning the gap. There are 13 residues in the CDR3. CDR1 and CDR2 from the germline V gene are SGDLS and YYNGEE.

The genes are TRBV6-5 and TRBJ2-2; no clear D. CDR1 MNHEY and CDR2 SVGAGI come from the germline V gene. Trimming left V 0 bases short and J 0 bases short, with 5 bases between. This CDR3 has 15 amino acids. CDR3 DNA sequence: TGTGCCAGCAGTTACTCACTACCGAACACCGGGGAGCTGTTTTTT. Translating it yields CASSYSLPNTGELFF.

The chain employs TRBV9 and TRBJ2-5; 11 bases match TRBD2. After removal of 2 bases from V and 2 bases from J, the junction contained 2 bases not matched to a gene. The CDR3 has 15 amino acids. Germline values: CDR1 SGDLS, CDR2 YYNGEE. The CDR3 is CASSVSGGGQETQYF. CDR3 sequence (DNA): TGTGCCAGCAGCGTTAGCGGGGGGGGGCAAGAGACCCAGTACTTC.

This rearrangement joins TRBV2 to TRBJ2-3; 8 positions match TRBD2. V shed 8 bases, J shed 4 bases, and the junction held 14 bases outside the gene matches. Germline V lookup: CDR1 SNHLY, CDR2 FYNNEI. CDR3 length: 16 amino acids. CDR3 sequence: CASFLPGLGYADTQYF. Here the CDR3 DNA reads TGTGCCAGCTTTTTACCGGGACTAGGGTACGCAGATACGCAGTATTTT.

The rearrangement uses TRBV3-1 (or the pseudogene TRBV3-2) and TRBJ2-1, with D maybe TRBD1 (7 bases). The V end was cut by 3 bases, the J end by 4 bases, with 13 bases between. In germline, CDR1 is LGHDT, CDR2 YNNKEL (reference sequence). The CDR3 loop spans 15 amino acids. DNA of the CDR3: TGTGCCAGCAGCCAGGGTGCAGGGGGGTACAATGAGCAGTTCTTC. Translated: CASSQGAGGYNEQFF.

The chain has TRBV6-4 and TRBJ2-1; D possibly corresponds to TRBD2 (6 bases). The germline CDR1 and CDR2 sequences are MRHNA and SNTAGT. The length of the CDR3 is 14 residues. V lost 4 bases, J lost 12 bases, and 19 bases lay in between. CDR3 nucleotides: TGTGCCAGCAGTGTCGGGGCGGGGCCACGCGGGCAGTTCTTC. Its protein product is CASSVGAGPRGQFF.

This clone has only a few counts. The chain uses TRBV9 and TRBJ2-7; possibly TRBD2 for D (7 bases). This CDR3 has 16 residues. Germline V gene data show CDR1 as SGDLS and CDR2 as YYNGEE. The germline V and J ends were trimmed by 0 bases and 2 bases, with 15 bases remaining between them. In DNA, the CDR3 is TGTGCCAGCAGCGTAGGTGAGGGGGGGTTCGCCTACGAGCAGTACTTC. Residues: CASSVGEGGFAYEQYF.

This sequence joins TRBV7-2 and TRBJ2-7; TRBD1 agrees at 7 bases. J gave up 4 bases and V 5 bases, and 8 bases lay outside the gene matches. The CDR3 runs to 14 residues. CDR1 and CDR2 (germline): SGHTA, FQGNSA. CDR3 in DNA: TGTGCCAGCAGCCCATCGACAGGGTTGTACGAGCAGTACTTC. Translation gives CASSPSTGLYEQYF.